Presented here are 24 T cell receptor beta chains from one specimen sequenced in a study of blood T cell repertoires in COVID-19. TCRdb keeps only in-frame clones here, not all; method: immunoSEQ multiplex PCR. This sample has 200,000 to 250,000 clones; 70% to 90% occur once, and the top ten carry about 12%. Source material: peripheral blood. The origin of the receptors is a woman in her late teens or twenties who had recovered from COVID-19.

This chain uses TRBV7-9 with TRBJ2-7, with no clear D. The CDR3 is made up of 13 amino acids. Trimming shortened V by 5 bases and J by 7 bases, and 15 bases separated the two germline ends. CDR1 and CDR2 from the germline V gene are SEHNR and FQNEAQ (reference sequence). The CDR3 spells CASSLDPIGEQYF. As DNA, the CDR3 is TGTGCCAGCAGCCTCGACCCCATCGGGGAGCAGTACTTC.

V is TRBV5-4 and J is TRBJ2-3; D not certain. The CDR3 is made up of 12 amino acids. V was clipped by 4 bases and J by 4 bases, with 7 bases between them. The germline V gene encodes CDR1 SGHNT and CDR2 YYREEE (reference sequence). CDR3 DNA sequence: TGTGCCAGCAGCCCTGTCCCAGATACGCAGTATTTT. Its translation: CASSPVPDTQYF.

The CDR3 sequence is CASSEWDSDEQYF. CDR3 nucleotide sequence: TGCGCCAGCAGTGAGTGGGACAGCGACGAGCAGTACTTC. The chain carries TRBV10-2 and TRBJ2-7; 7 positions match TRBD1. The CDR3 length is 13 residues. Trimming took 1 base from V and 5 from J; bases not matched to a gene: 2. The germline V gene has CDR1 WSHSY and CDR2 SAAADI.

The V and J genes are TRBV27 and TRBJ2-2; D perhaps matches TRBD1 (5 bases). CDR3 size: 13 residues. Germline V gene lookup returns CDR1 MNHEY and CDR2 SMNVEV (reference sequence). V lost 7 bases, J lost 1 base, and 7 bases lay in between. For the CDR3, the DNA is TGTGCCAGCACCGGACAGAACACCGGGGAGCTGTTTTTT. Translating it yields CASTGQNTGELFF.

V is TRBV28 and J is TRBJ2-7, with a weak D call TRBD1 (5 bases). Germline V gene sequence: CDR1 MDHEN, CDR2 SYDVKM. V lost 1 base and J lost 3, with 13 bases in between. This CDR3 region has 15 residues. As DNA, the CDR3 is TGTGCCAGCAGTTTATTAGGGGCCAGGGTCTACGAGCAGTACTTC. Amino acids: CASSLLGARVYEQYF.

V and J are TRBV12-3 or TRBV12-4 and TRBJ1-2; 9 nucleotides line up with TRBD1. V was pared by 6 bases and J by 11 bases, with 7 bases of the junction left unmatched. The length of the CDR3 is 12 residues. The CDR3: CASSRRDREYTF. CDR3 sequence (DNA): TGTGCCAGCAGCCGGAGGGACAGGGAATACACCTTC.

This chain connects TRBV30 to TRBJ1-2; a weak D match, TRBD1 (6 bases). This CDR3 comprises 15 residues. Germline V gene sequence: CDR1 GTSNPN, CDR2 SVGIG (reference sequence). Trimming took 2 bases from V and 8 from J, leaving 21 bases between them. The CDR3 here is CAWSPQGRALGGYTF. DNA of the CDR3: TGTGCCTGGAGTCCCCAGGGGAGAGCCTTAGGGGGCTACACCTTC.

The CDR3 reads CASSFRQPNYGYTF. CDR3 nucleotides: TGTGCCAGCAGCTTCAGGCAGCCTAACTATGGCTACACCTTC. The chain joins TRBV7-7 to TRBJ1-2; D gene ambiguous. The CDR3 length is 14 residues. Trimming took off 3 bases at V and 0 bases at J, with 8 bases between the two ends. CDR1 SSHAT and CDR2 FNYEAQ come from the germline V gene (reference sequence).

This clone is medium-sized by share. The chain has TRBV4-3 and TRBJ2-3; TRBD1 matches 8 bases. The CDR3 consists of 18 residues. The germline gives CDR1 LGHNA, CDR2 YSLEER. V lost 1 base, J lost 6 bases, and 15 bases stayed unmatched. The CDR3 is CASSQVRRRETGVDTQYF. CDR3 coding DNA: TGCGCCAGCAGCCAAGTCCGGAGGCGTGAGACAGGGGTTGATACGCAGTATTTT.

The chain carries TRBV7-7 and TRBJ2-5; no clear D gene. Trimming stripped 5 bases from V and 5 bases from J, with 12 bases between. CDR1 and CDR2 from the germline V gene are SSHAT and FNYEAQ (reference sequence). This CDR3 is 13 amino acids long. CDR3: CASSRIWAETQYF. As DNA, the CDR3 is TGTGCCAGCAGCCGAATATGGGCGGAGACCCAGTACTTC.

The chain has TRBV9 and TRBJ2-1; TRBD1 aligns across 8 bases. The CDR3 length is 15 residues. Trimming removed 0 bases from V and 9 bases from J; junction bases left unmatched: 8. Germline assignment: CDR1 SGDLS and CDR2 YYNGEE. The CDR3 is CASSVEGGQALEQFF. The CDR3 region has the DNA TGTGCCAGCAGCGTAGAGGGGGGACAGGCACTTGAGCAGTTCTTC.

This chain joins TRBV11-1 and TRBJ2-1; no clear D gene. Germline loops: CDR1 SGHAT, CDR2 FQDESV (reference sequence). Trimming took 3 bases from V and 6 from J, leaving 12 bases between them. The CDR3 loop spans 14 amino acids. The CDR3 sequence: CASSFVTYPNEQFF. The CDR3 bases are TGTGCCAGCAGCTTTGTGACATATCCCAATGAGCAGTTCTTC. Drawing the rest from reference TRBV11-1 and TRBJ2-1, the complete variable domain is EAEVAQSPRYKITEKSQAVAFWCDPISGHATLYWYRQILGQGPELLVQFQDESVVDDSQLPKDRFSAERLKGVDSTLKIQPAELGDSAMYLCASSFVTYPNEQFFGPGTRLTVL.

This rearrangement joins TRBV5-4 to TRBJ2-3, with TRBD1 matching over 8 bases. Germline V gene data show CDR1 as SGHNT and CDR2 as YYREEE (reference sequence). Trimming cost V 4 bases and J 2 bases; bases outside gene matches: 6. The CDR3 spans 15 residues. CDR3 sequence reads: CASSDRTGYTDTQYF. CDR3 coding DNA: TGTGCCAGCAGCGACAGGACAGGGTACACAGATACGCAGTATTTT.

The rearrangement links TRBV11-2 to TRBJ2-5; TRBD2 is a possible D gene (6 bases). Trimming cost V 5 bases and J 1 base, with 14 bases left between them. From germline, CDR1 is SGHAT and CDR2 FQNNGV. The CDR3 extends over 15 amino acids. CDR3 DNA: TGTGCCAGCAGCGCCGATACGGGGGTCCAAGAGACCCAGTACTTC. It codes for CASSADTGVQETQYF.

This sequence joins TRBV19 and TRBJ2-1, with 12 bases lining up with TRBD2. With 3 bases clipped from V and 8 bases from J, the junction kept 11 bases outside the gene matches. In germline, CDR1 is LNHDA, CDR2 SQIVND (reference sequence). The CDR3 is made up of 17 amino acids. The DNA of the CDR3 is TGTGCCAGTAGTATTATCGGACTAGCGGGAAGATTTGATGAGCAGTTCTTC. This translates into CASSIIGLAGRFDEQFF.

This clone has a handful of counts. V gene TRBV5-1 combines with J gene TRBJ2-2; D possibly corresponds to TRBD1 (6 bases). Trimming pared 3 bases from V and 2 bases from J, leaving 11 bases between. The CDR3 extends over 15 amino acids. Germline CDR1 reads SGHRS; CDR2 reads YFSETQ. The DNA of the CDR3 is TGCGCCAGCAGCTGCCGGACAGACAACACCGGGGAGCTGTTTTTT. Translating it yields CASSCRTDNTGELFF.

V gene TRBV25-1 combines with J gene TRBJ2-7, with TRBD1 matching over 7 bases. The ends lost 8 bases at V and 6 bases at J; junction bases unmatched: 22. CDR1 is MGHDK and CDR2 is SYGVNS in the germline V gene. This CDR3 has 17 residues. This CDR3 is CASSLPVPRDSRGEQYF. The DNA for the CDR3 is TGTGCCAGCTCCCTTCCCGTTCCTCGGGACAGTAGGGGCGAGCAGTACTTC.

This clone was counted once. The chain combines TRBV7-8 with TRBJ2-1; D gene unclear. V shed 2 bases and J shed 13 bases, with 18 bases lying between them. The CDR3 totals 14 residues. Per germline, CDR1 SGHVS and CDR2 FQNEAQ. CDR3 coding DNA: TGTGCCAGCAGCTTACCGTTCGCGGCCCCTGGACAGTTCTTC. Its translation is CASSLPFAAPGQFF.

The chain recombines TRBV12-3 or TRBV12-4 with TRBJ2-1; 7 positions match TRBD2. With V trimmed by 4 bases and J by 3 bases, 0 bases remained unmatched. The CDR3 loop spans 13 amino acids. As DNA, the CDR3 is TGTGCCAGCAGTTGGACTAGCTACAATGAGCAGTTCTTC. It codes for CASSWTSYNEQFF.

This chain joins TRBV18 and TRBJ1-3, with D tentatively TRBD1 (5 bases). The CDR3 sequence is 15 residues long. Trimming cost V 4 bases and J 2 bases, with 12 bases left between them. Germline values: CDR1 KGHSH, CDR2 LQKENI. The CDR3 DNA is TGTGCCAGCTCACTAGACCCGGGGGCTGGAAACACCATATATTTT. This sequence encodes CASSLDPGAGNTIYF.

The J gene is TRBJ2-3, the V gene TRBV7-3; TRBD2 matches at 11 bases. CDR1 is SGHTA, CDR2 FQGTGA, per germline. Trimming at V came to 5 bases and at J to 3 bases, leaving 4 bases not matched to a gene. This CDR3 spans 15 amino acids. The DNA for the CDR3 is TGTGCCAGCAGCCGAACTAGCGGGAGAACAGATACGCAGTATTTT. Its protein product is CASSRTSGRTDTQYF. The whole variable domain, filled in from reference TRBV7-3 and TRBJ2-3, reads GAGVSQTPSNKVTEKGKYVELRCDPISGHTALYWYRQSLGQGPEFLIYFQGTGAADDSGLPNDRFFAVRPEGSVSTLKIQRTERGDSAVYLCASSRTSGRTDTQYFGPGTRLTVL.

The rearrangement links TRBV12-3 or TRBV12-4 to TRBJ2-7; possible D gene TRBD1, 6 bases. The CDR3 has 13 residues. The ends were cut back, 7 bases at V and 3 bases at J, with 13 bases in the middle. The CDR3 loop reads CASTLTGIYEQYF. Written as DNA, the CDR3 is TGTGCCAGCACCCTTACAGGGATCTACGAGCAGTACTTC.

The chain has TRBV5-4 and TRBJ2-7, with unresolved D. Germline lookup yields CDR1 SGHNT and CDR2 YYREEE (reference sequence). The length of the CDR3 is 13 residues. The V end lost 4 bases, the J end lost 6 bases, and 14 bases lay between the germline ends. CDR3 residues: CASSVGSHGEQYF. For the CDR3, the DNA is TGTGCCAGCAGCGTCGGGTCTCACGGCGAGCAGTACTTC.

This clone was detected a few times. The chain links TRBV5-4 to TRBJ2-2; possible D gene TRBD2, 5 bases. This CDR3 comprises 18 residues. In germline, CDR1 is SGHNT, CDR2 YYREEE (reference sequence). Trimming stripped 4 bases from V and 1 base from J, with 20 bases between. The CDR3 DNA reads TGTGCCAGCAGCATAGGCCCGCTAGGGAGCATGAACACCGGGGAGCTGTTTTTT. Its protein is CASSIGPLGSMNTGELFF.